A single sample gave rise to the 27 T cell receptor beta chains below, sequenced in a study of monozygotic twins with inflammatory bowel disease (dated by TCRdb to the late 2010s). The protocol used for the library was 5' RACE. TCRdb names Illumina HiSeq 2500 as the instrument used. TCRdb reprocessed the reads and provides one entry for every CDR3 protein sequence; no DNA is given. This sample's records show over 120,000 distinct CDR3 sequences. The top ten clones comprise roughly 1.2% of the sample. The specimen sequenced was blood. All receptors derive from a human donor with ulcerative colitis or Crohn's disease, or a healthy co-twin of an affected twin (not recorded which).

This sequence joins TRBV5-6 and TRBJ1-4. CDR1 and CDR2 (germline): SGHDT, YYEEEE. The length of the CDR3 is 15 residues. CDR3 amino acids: CASSLGPTTNEKLFF.

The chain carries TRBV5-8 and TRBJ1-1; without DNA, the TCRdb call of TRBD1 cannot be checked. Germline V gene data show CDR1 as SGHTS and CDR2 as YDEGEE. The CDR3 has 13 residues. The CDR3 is CASSHRRYTEAFF.

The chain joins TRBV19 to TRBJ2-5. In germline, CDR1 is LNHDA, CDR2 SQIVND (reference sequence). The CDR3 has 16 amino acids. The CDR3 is CASSVDGVPWVETQYF.

The CDR3 loop reads CASSQDRDSPPQDTQYF. The rearrangement uses TRBV4-2 and TRBJ2-3; TCRdb names TRBD2, which stays unverified in the absence of DNA. Germline V gene lookup returns CDR1 LGHNA and CDR2 YNFKEQ. The CDR3 is 17 residues long.

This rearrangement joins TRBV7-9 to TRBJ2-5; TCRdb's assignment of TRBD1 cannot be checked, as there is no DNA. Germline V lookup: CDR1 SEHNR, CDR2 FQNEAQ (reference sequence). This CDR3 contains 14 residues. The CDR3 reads CASSLGQPYETQYF.

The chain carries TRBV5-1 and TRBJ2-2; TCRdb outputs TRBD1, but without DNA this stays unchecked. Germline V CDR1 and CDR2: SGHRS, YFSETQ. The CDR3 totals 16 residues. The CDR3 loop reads CASSLRAGVGTGELFF.

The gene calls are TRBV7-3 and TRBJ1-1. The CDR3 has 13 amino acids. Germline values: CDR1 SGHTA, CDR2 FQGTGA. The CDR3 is CASSFQENTEAFF.

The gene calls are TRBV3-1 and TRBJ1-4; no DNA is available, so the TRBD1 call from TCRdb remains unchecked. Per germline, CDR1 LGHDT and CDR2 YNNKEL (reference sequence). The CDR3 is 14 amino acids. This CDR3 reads CASSPRQGPEKLFF.

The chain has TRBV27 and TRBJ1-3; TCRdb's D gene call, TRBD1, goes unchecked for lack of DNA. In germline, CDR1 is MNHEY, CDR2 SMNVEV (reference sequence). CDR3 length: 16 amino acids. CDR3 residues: CASSLLPGGTGNTIYF.

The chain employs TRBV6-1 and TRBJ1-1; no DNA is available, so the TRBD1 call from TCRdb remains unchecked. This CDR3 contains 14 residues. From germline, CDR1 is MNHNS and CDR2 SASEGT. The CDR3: CASSEGQDDTEAFF.

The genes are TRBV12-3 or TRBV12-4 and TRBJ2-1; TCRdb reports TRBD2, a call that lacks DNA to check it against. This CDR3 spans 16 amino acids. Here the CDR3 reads CASSSQLAGAYNEQFF.

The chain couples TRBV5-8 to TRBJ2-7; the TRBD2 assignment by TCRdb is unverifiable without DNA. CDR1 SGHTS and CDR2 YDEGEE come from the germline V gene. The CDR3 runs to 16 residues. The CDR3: CASREGLAGGSYEQYF.

The CDR3 is CASSLSGSSEQYF. The J gene is TRBJ2-7, the V gene TRBV10-1; TCRdb's D call of TRBD2 is untestable without DNA. Germline V CDR1 and CDR2: WNHNN, SYGVQD (reference sequence). The CDR3 is 13 amino acids.

CDR3 sequence reads: CASSPLASGVAKNIQYF. This chain uses TRBV7-2 with TRBJ2-4; lacking DNA, the TRBD2 call made by TCRdb goes unchecked. The CDR3 is made up of 17 amino acids. Germline V CDR1 and CDR2: SGHTA, FQGNSA.

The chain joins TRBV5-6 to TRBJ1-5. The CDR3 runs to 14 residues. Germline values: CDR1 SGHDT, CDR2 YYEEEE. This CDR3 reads CASSLQPSNQPQHF.

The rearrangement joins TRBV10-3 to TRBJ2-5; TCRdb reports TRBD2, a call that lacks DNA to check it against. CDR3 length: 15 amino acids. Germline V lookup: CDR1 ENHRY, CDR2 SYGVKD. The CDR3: CAISLNGRAEETQYF.

CDR3 protein: CSATRSTGGNQPQHF. The rearrangement joins TRBV20-1 to TRBJ1-5; no DNA is available, so the TRBD1 call from TCRdb remains unchecked. Germline CDR1 is DFQATT and CDR2 is SNEGSKA (reference sequence). The CDR3 spans 15 residues.

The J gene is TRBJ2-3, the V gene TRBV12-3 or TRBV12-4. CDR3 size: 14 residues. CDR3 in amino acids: CATTLGYSTDTQYF.

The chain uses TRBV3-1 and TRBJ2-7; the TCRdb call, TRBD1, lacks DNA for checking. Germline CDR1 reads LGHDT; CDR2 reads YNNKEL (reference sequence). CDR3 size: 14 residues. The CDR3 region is CASSYLQGRYEQYF.

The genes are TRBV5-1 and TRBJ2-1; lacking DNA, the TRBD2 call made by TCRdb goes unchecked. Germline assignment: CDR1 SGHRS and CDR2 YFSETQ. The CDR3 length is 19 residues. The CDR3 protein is CASSLGALAGGFLGNEQFF.

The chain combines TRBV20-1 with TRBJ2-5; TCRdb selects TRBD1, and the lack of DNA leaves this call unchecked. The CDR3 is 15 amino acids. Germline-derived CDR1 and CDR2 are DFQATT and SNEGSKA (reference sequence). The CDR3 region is CSAAPASAPEETQYF.

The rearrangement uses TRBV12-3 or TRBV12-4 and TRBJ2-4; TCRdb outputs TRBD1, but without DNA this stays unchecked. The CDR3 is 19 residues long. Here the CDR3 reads CASRGGQGGLVFAKNIQYF.

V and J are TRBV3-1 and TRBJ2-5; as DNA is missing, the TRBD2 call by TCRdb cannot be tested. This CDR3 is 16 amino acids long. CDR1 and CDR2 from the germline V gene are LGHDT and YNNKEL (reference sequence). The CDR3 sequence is CASSQGGSGSWETQYF.

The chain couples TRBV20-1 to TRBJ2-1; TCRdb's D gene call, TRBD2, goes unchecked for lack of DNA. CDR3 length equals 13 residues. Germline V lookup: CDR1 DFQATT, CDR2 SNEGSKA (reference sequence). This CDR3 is CSATSGLYNEQFF.

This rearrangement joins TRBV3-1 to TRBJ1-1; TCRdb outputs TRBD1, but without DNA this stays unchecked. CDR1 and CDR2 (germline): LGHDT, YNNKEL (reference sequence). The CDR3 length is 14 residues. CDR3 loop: CASSPKTGGTEAFF.

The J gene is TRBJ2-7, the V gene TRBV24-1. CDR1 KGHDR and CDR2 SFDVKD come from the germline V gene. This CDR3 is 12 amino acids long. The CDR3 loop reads CATSDRWYEQYF.

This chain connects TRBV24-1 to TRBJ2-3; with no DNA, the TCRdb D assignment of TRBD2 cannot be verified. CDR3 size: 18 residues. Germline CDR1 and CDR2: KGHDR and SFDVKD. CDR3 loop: CATSDLAGSKRTTDTQYF.